These 18 T cell receptor beta chains were all obtained from the same sample, sequenced in a study of blood T cell repertoires in COVID-19. Data came from immunoSEQ multiplex PCR; TCRdb stores just in-frame clones and leaves some out. The sample includes about 230,000 clones, 80% to 90% seen only once; the top ten take roughly 8%. The sample taken for sequencing was peripheral blood. These receptors were collected from a woman aged 80 or older with COVID-19, enrolled during active disease.

The count of this clone is one. The V call is TRBV25-1, the J call TRBJ2-4; 7 nucleotides agree with TRBD1. J gave up 5 bases and V 2 bases, and 9 bases lay outside the gene matches. In germline, CDR1 is MGHDK, CDR2 SYGVNS. This CDR3 has 16 amino acids. CDR3 in amino acids: CASSEQKIQGQNIQYF. CDR3 nucleotides: TGTGCCAGCAGTGAACAGAAGATACAGGGGCAAAACATTCAGTACTTC.

V usage is TRBV10-3 and J usage is TRBJ2-3; 8 bases agree with TRBD2. V dropped 5 bases and J dropped 6; count of bases not matched to a gene: 4. CDR1 is ENHRY, CDR2 SYGVKD, per germline. The CDR3 has 13 amino acids. The CDR3 DNA reads TGTGCCATCAGTACGGGGGGGGCGGATACGCAGTATTTT. Its translation is CAISTGGADTQYF.

This rearrangement joins TRBV6-1 to TRBJ1-2; possibly TRBD1 for D (5 bases). The V and J ends lost 3 bases and 5 bases respectively, with 13 bases between them. This CDR3 comprises 14 residues. Germline CDR1 reads MNHNS; CDR2 reads SASEGT. This chain's CDR3 is CASSEDTMAYGYTF. The CDR3 region has the DNA TGTGCCAGCAGTGAGGACACAATGGCGTATGGCTACACCTTC.

The chain links TRBV19 to TRBJ1-1, with no clear D. The CDR3 extends over 17 amino acids. V lost 6 bases and J lost 3, with 23 bases in between. Per the germline V gene, CDR1 is LNHDA and CDR2 is SQIVND (reference sequence). CDR3: CASRREAGREGDTEAFF. The DNA for the CDR3 is TGTGCCAGTAGACGTGAGGCAGGACGCGAGGGAGACACTGAAGCTTTCTTT. Complete variable domain (other parts from reference TRBV19 and TRBJ1-1): DGGITQSPKYLFRKEGQNVTLSCEQNLNHDAMYWYRQDPGQGLRLIYYSQIVNDFQKGDIAEGYSVSREKKESFPLTVTSAQKNPTAFYLCASRREAGREGDTEAFFGQGTRLTVV.

Points on this clone: Sequence at one end of the junction differs from germline and may be a read error. The gene calls are TRBV2 and TRBJ2-2; TRBD2 matches 10 bases. Germline CDR1 reads SNHLY; CDR2 reads FYNNEI. CDR3 length equals 15 residues. The CDR3 DNA is TGTGCCAGCAGGGCCACTAGCGGGAACCCCGGGGAGCTGTTTTTT. This translates into CASRATSGNPGELFF.

CDR3 sequence reads: CAISEPPAQLKSSYNEQFF. The CDR3 DNA reads TGTGCCATCAGTGAGCCCCCAGCGCAGCTCAAGAGCTCCTACAATGAGCAGTTCTTC. The chain links TRBV10-3 to TRBJ2-1, with no clear D. This CDR3 is built from 19 residues. V gave up 2 bases and J gave up 0 bases, with 20 bases separating them. Looked up from germline, CDR1 is ENHRY and CDR2 is SYGVKD.

The chain employs TRBV30 and TRBJ1-5; D is ambiguous. With 3 bases removed from V and 0 bases from J, the gap between germline ends came to 18 bases. CDR1 GTSNPN and CDR2 SVGIG come from the germline V gene (reference sequence). CDR3 length: 17 residues. CDR3 in DNA: TGTGCCTGGAGCGAAAGGAGCGGAGGGTTTAGCAATCAGCCCCAGCATTTT. Translation: CAWSERSGGFSNQPQHF.

The J gene is TRBJ1-1, the V gene TRBV11-2; D might be TRBD1 (5 bases). V gave up 4 bases and J gave up 2 bases, with 14 bases separating them. Germline CDR1 is SGHAT and CDR2 is FQNNGV. CDR3 length: 15 residues. The CDR3 here is CASSSLDRANTEAFF. Here the CDR3 DNA reads TGTGCCAGCAGCTCCCTTGACAGAGCAAACACTGAAGCTTTCTTT.

The rearrangement joins TRBV3-1 (or the pseudogene TRBV3-2) to TRBJ1-6, with D unresolved. In germline, CDR1 is LGHDT, CDR2 YNNKEL (reference sequence). The CDR3 length is 13 residues. The ends were cut back, 4 bases at V and 7 bases at J, with 8 bases in the middle. CDR3 loop: CASSLSPNSPLHF. The DNA for the CDR3 is TGTGCCAGCAGCCTCTCCCCCAATTCACCCCTCCACTTT.

The V call is TRBV5-1, the J call TRBJ2-6; D unclear. The ends were cut back, 8 bases at V and 0 bases at J, with 6 bases in the middle. This CDR3 comprises 13 residues. Germline V gene lookup returns CDR1 SGHRS and CDR2 YFSETQ. The CDR3 is CASDTSGANVLTF. In DNA form, the CDR3 reads TGCGCCAGTGACACCTCTGGGGCCAACGTCCTGACTTTC. The entire variable domain, with the rest obtained from reference TRBV5-1 and TRBJ2-6, is as follows: KAGVTQTPRYLIKTRGQQVTLSCSPISGHRSVSWYQQTPGQGLQFLFEYFSETQRNKGNFPGRFSGRQFSNSRSEMNVSTLELGDSALYLCASDTSGANVLTFGAGSRLTVL.

The chain joins TRBV4-2 to TRBJ1-3; D is ambiguous. Germline loops: CDR1 LGHNA, CDR2 YNFKEQ. V was trimmed by 4 bases and J by 0 bases, leaving 7 bases between them. CDR3 length: 14 amino acids. The CDR3 sequence: CASSPVDSGNTIYF. In nucleotides, the CDR3 is TGTGCCAGCAGCCCCGTAGACTCTGGAAACACCATATATTTT.

This chain uses TRBV28 with TRBJ2-7, with a weak D call TRBD2 (6 bases). Trimming shortened V by 6 bases and J by 6 bases, and 12 bases separated the two germline ends. The CDR3 is 12 amino acids. The germline V gene has CDR1 MDHEN and CDR2 SYDVKM. This chain's CDR3 is CASSQERAEQYF. The CDR3 DNA follows: TGTGCCAGCAGCCAGGAGCGGGCCGAGCAGTACTTC.

The chain uses TRBV5-1 and TRBJ2-7, with 12 bases lining up with TRBD2. CDR1 SGHRS and CDR2 YFSETQ come from the germline V gene. The CDR3 extends over 15 amino acids. The V gene end was trimmed by 0 bases and the J gene end by 5 bases; junction bases not matched to a gene: 3. CDR3 bases: TGCGCCAGCAGCTTGGCCCTAGCGGGGGGGCACGAGCAGTACTTC. Translation: CASSLALAGGHEQYF.

The DNA of the CDR3 is TGTGCCAGCTCGCCCGGGACAGGGGAAAGCTACACCTTC. It codes for CASSPGTGESYTF. The rearrangement joins TRBV18 to TRBJ1-2, with 10 bases aligning to TRBD1. CDR1 is KGHSH and CDR2 is LQKENI in the germline V gene. The V and J ends lost 6 bases and 9 bases, in that order; junction bases with no gene match: 7. The CDR3 is 13 residues long.

This chain links TRBV29-1 with TRBJ2-1, with D uncertain. With 7 bases removed from V and 11 bases from J, the gap between germline ends came to 12 bases. The V gene's germline CDR1 is SQVTM and CDR2 ANQGSEA. The CDR3 loop spans 10 amino acids. The CDR3 sequence: CSALSVQQFF. CDR3 nucleotides: TGCAGCGCCCTCTCGGTTCAGCAGTTCTTC.

This chain connects TRBV19 to TRBJ2-7; D is perhaps TRBD2 (6 bases). Germline lookup yields CDR1 LNHDA and CDR2 SQIVND (reference sequence). The V and J ends lost 3 bases and 3 bases respectively, with 15 bases between them. CDR3 length equals 15 residues. The CDR3 loop is CASSIGNRLGYEQYF. CDR3 DNA: TGTGCCAGTAGTATCGGTAATCGACTAGGCTACGAGCAGTACTTC.

V is TRBV5-1 and J is TRBJ1-2; D not resolved. The CDR3 extends over 14 amino acids. The germline CDR1 and CDR2 sequences are SGHRS and YFSETQ. V dropped 5 bases and J dropped 6 bases, with 17 bases sitting between them. The CDR3 spells CASRPTGGDHGYTF. In nucleotides, the CDR3 is TGCGCCAGCAGGCCGACGGGAGGAGACCATGGCTACACCTTC.

This clone was seen once. V usage is TRBV28 and J usage is TRBJ1-2; D unresolved. Trimming shortened V by 3 bases and J by 10 bases, and 21 bases separated the two germline ends. CDR3 length: 15 amino acids. Germline lookup yields CDR1 MDHEN and CDR2 SYDVKM. The CDR3 loop is CASSLSYGPRGDYTF. CDR3 nucleotide sequence: TGTGCCAGCAGTTTGTCCTACGGTCCTAGAGGAGACTACACCTTC.